The TCR beta chain described here comes from a study of blood T cell repertoires in COVID-19. Study-wide context: Sites in the United States, Italy and Spain provided acute and convalescent COVID-19 samples. Sample material is recorded as cDNA or gDNA derived from T cells, B-cell-depleted T cells, or PBMCs.

Original data processing: Amplification of reference gene primers was used by the study to estimate nucleated cell counts. Some clones are missing from TCRdb's copy, which holds only in-frame ones; the method was immunoSEQ multiplex PCR. That table furnishes V, J and clone size, whereas the DNA furnished D and trimming. The sample lists more than 85,000 clones, 80% occurring once. The germline gives CDR1 SGHNT, CDR2 YENEEA. CDR3 length: 19 residues. Trimming removed 0 bases from V and 4 bases from J; junction bases left unmatched: 13. Sequencing used peripheral blood. This TCR derives from a human donor in a cohort sampled during active or convalescent COVID-19. The rearrangement links TRBV11-3 to TRBJ2-1; 9 positions match TRBD2. This chain's CDR3 is CASSLDGFGGGALYNEQFF. The CDR3 nucleotides are TGTGCCAGCAGCTTAGATGGTTTTGGCGGGGGGGCCCTTTACAATGAGCAGTTCTTC.